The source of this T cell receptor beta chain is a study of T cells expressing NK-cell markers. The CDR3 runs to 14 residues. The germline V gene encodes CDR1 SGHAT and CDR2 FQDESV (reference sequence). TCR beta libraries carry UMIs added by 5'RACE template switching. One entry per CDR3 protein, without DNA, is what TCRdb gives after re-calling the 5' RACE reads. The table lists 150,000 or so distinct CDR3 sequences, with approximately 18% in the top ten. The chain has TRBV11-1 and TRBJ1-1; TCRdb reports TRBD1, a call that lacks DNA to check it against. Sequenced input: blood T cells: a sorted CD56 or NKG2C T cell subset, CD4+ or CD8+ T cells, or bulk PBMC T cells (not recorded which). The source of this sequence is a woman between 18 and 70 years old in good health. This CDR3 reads CASSLAQGTGRAFF.